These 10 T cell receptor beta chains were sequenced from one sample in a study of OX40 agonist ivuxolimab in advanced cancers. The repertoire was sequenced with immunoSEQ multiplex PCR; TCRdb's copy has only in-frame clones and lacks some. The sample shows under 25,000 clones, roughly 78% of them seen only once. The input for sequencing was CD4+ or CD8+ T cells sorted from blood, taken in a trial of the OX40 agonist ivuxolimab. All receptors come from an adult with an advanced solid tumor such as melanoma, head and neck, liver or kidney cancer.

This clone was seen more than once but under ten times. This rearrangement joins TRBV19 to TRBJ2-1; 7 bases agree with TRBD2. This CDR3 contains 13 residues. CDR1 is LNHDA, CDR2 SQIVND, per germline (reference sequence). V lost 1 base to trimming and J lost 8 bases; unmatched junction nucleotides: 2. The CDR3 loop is CASSIGAGDEQFF. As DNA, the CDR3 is TGTGCCAGTAGTATAGGGGCGGGGGATGAGCAGTTCTTC.

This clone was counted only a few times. CDR3: CAWQRGTGTSIPSTDTQYF. CDR3 DNA sequence: TGTGCCTGGCAACGCGGGACAGGGACCTCTATCCCTAGCACAGATACGCAGTATTTT. This chain links TRBV30 with TRBJ2-3; 9 nucleotides agree with TRBD1. This CDR3 region has 19 residues. V lost 5 bases and J lost 0; bases outside the gene matches: 18. Germline values: CDR1 GTSNPN, CDR2 SVGIG (reference sequence).

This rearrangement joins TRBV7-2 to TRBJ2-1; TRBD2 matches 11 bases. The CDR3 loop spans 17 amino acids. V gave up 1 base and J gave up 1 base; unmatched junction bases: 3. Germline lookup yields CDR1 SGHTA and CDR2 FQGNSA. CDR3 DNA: TGTGCCAGCAGCTTAGATGCTAGCGGGGGGTCCTACAATGAGCAGTTCTTC. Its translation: CASSLDASGGSYNEQFF.

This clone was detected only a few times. The CDR3 nucleotides are TGTGCCAGCAGCTTAGATAGGGGCCCCGAGCAGTTCTTC. It codes for CASSLDRGPEQFF. The chain uses TRBV7-3 and TRBJ2-1, with D perhaps matching TRBD1 (5 bases). CDR1 and CDR2 from the germline V gene are SGHTA and FQGTGA. CDR3 length equals 13 residues. Trimming stripped 2 bases from V and 10 bases from J, with 12 bases between.

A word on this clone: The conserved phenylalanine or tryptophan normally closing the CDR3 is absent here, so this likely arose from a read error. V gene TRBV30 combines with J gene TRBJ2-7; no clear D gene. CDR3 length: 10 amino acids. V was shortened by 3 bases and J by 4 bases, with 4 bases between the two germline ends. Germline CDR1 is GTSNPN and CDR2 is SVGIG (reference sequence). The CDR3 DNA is TGTGCCTGGAGCGGATACGAGCAGTACCTC. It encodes CAWSGYEQYL.

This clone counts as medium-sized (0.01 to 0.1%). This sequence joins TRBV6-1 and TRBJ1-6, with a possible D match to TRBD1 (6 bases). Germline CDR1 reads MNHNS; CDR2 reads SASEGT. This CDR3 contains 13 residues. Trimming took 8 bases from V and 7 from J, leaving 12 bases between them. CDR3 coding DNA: TGTGCCAGCCTAATTGGGGGCAATTCACCCCTCCACTTT. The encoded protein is CASLIGGNSPLHF.

CDR3 sequence (DNA): TGTGCCAGCAGCCCTCGGGCAGGGGCTAACGGGGAGCTGTTTTTT. It is translated as CASSPRAGANGELFF. V and J are TRBV9 and TRBJ2-2; D is possibly TRBD1 (6 bases). CDR1 is SGDLS, CDR2 YYNGEE, per germline. The V end lost 4 bases, the J end lost 7 bases, and 17 bases lay between the germline ends. This CDR3 has 15 amino acids.

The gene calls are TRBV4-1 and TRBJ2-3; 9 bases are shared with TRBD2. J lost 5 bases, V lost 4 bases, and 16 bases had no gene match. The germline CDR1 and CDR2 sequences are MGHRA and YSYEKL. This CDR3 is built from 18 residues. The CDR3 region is CASSLSPNGAGGGDTQYF. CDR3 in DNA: TGCGCCAGCAGCCTTTCCCCGAACGGAGCGGGGGGAGGAGATACGCAGTATTTT.

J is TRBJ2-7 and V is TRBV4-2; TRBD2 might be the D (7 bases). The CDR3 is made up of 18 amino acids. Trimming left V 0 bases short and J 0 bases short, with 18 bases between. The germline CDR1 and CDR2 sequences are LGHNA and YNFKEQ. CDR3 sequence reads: CASSQEGVRGGSSYEQYF. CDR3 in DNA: TGTGCCAGCAGCCAAGAAGGGGTTAGGGGGGGAAGCTCCTACGAGCAGTACTTC.

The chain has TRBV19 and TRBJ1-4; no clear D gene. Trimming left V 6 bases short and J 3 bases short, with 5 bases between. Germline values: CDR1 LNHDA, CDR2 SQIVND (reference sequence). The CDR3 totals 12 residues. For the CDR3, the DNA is TGTGCCAGTAGGAACTCTAATGAAAAACTGTTTTTT. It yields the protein CASRNSNEKLFF. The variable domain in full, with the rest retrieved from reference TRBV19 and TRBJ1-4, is DGGITQSPKYLFRKEGQNVTLSCEQNLNHDAMYWYRQDPGQGLRLIYYSQIVNDFQKGDIAEGYSVSREKKESFPLTVTSAQKNPTAFYLCASRNSNEKLFFGSGTQLSVL.